Detailed here is one T cell receptor (beta chain). Its antigen is undetermined. There were no recent acute infections or vaccinations among the donors, who were healthy HIV-negative adults. These data originate in a study of shared clonotypes between healthy human individuals. Study outcomes and limitations: It was anticipated that sequencing depth would influence how many clonotypes donors shared.

Each sorted subset replicate got 200 ng genomic DNA, roughly 30,000 genomes. Assay: immunoSEQ multiplex PCR; the TCRdb copy retains only in-frame clones and omits some. The table has 2 million to 3 million clones, 93% seen once. Germline lookup yields CDR1 SGHNT and CDR2 YYREEE (reference sequence). The CDR3 has 13 residues. V was cut by 7 bases and J by 0 bases, with 7 bases left in between. The sequence was collected from a man aged 18 to 30 in good health. Some clones in this sample may be carry-over from other donors' samples. J is TRBJ1-4 and V is TRBV5-4; no reliable D call. The sequencing input was naive CD4+ T cells from PBMCs. Subset reported: CD45RA+ positively selected. In DNA, the CDR3 is TGTGCCAGCTCAGATGCAACTAATGAAAAACTGTTTTTT. Its translation: CASSDATNEKLFF.